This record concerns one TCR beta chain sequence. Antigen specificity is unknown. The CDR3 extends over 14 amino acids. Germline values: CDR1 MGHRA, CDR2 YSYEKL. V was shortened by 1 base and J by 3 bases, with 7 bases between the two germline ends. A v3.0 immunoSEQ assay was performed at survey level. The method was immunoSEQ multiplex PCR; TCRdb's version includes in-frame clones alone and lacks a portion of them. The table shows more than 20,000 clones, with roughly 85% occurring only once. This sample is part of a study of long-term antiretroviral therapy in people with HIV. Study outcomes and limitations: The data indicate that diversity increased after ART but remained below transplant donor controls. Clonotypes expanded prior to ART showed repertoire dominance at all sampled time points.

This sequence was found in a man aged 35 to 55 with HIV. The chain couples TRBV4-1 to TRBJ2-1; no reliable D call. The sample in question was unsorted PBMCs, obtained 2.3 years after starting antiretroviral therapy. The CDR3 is CASSQGKDYNEQFF. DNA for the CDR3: TGCGCCAGCAGCCAAGGGAAGGACTACAATGAGCAGTTCTTC.